Listed below are T cell receptor beta chains from one sample, sequenced in a study of cytomegalovirus exposure and HLA in healthy donors. Sequencing used immunoSEQ multiplex PCR; TCRdb keeps in-frame clones, though not all of them. The sample lists about 210,000 clones, approximately 79% occurring once. What was sequenced was PBMCs. The receptors come from a male donor in good health and CMV-seronegative. CDR3s include the opening cysteine and the closing phenylalanine or tryptophan. D genes are given only for firm matches. Clone size is given for some rows only: seen once, a few or many times, or a class if the clone is expanded.

d_gene,j_gene,abundance,v_gene,CDR3nt,CDR3aa
TRBD1,TRBJ1-2,.,TRBV29-1,TGCAGCGTTGTTCGACAGGGGTTTGGCTACACCTTC,CSVVRQGFGYTF
TRBD2,TRBJ2-7,.,TRBV2,TGTGCCAGCAGTCGGACTAGCGGGAGTTACGAGCAGTACTTC,CASSRTSGSYEQYF
TRBD2,TRBJ2-3,.,TRBV27,TGTGCCAGCAGTTTATGGGGCGCCGGCGGGGGGTACACAGATACGCAGTATTTT,CASSLWGAGGGYTDTQYF
.,TRBJ1-1,.,TRBV27,TGTGCCAGCAGTTCCTCGGACAGGAACACTGAAGCTTTCTTT,CASSSSDRNTEAFF
.,TRBJ2-7,once,TRBV29-1,TGCAGCGCCCGCTCCCCGGGTAGCTCCTACGAGCAGTACTTC,CSARSPGSSYEQYF
.,TRBJ1-1,.,TRBV29-1,TGCAGCGTTGGTTCGGACACTGAAGCTTTCTTT,CSVGSDTEAFF
TRBD2,TRBJ2-1,.,TRBV30,TGTGCCTGGGGTCCGCGGGGGGGCCTCAATGAGCAGTTCTTC,CAWGPRGGLNEQFF
.,TRBJ1-1,.,TRBV27,TGTGCCAGCAGTCCGACTCTGGCGGGGAACACTGAAGCTTTCTTT,CASSPTLAGNTEAFF
.,TRBJ1-5,.,TRBV19,TGTGCCAGTAGTATGGGACGGGGGGCTGTGCAGCCCCAGCATTTT,CASSMGRGAVQPQHF
.,TRBJ2-6,few,TRBV6-1,TGTGCCAGCAGGAGGGGGGGAGGGGCCAACGTCCTGACTTTC,CASRRGGGANVLTF
.,TRBJ1-2,.,TRBV7-2,TGTGCCAGCAGCTTAGAGATGGGTCGGGGTAACTATGGCTACACCTTC,CASSLEMGRGNYGYTF
.,TRBJ2-7,.,TRBV15,TGTGCCACCAGCAGAGATAGATCCTACGAGCAGTACTTC,CATSRDRSYEQYF
.,TRBJ2-3,.,TRBV7-9,TGTGCCAGCAGCTTAGCTGGTGCGGGGACCACAGATACGCAGTATTTT,CASSLAGAGTTDTQYF
.,TRBJ2-5,.,TRBV7-9,TGTGCCAGCAGCTTAGAGTCTATTGAGACCCAGTACTTC,CASSLESIETQYF
.,TRBJ1-5,.,TRBV6-1,TGTGCCAGCAGTGAATGGACGGGAACGGGAGGCAATCAGCCCCAGCATTTT,CASSEWTGTGGNQPQHF
.,TRBJ2-7,.,TRBV5-1,TGCGCCAGCAGCTTGGACAGGGCTAACGAGCAGTACTTC,CASSLDRANEQYF
TRBD1,TRBJ2-1,.,TRBV19,TGTGCCAGTAGCCATCACGACAGGGGCAGGAGGGAGCAGTTCTTC,CASSHHDRGRREQFF
TRBD1,TRBJ2-7,.,TRBV6-1,TGTGCCAGCAGCAGGGACAGGGGGCGCGAGCAGTACTTC,CASSRDRGREQYF
.,TRBJ1-6,.,TRBV14,TGTGCCAGCAGCCAAGATGTGAGGAGAAATTCACCCCTCCACTTT,CASSQDVRRNSPLHF
.,TRBJ2-7,.,TRBV30,TGTGCCTGGAGTCAAAGGGGTATTGGATCCTACGAGCAGTACTTC,CAWSQRGIGSYEQYF
.,TRBJ2-5,.,TRBV5-4,TGTGCCAGCAGCCTCGGGGAAGAAGAGACCCAGTACTTC,CASSLGEEETQYF
TRBD1,TRBJ2-7,.,TRBV4-3,TGCGCCAGCAGCCTTGGGACAGGGAGTTACGAGCAGTACTTC,CASSLGTGSYEQYF
TRBD2,TRBJ2-7,.,TRBV7-8,TGTGCCAGCAGCGATAGCGGGAGCTCCTACGAGCAGTACTTC,CASSDSGSSYEQYF
.,TRBJ2-3,.,TRBV11-3,TGTGCCAGCAGCTCTTACCCTGATGAATCGGCAGATACGCAGTATTTT,CASSSYPDESADTQYF
TRBD2,TRBJ2-5,.,TRBV30,TGTGCCTGGAGCCCGGGACTAGCGGAGACCCAGTACTTC,CAWSPGLAETQYF
TRBD1,TRBJ2-7,few,TRBV16,TGTGCCAGCAGCGAGACAGGGGGTTACGAGCAGTACTTC,CASSETGGYEQYF
.,TRBJ1-2,.,TRBV5-4,TGTGCCAGCAGTTCCCGGGGGGAGCTCGACACCTTC,CASSSRGELDTF
.,TRBJ1-5,once,TRBV5-5,TGTGCCAGCAGCCCGGGGGGGAACAATCAGCCCCAGCATTTT,CASSPGGNNQPQHF
.,TRBJ2-6,.,TRBV4-1,TGCGCCAGCAGCCCCGAGGGGGCTGGGGCCAACGTCCTGACTTTC,CASSPEGAGANVLTF
.,TRBJ2-3,.,TRBV7-3,TGTGCCAGCAGCCAACGAAGAGCGGAAGACACAGATACGCAGTATTTT,CASSQRRAEDTDTQYF
TRBD2,TRBJ2-1,.,TRBV2,TGTGCCAGCAGGGGAGGGACTACAAATGAGCAGTTCTTC,CASRGGTTNEQFF
.,TRBJ1-5,few,TRBV13,TGTGCCAGCAGCTTAGGACGGAGCAATCAGCCCCAGCATTTT,CASSLGRSNQPQHF
TRBD1,TRBJ2-1,.,TRBV27,TGTGCCAGCACCCCAGACGGGGACAGGACCTACAATGAGCAGTTCTTC,CASTPDGDRTYNEQFF
.,TRBJ2-3,.,TRBV21-1,TGTGCCAGCAGTATCCTTGGTCTAGCACGAGCAGGAGGAGATACGCAGTATTTT,CASSILGLARAGGDTQYF
.,TRBJ2-7,.,TRBV4-1,TGCGCCAGCAGCCAAGGACAGGTTACCTACGAGCAGTACTTC,CASSQGQVTYEQYF
TRBD1,TRBJ1-1,.,TRBV9,TGTGCCAGCAGCGCACAGGGGGCGAGCACTGAAGCTTTCTTT,CASSAQGASTEAFF
.,TRBJ1-1,.,TRBV7-9,TGTTCCAGCAGCCTACAGGGCACTATTACTTCTGAAGCTTTCTTT,CSSSLQGTITSEAFF
TRBD2,TRBJ2-3,.,TRBV27,TGTGCCAGCAGTCCCTCGGCGGGGGAGAGCACAGATACGCAGTATTTT,CASSPSAGESTDTQYF
.,TRBJ1-5,.,TRBV27,TGTGCCAGCAGTGCGACAGTCCGGAGTGGCAATCAGCCCCAGCATTTT,CASSATVRSGNQPQHF
TRBD2,TRBJ2-1,.,TRBV7-9,TGTTCCAGCAGCCAAGGACTAGCGGGGGGCTCCTACAATGAGCAGTTCTTC,CSSSQGLAGGSYNEQFF
TRBD1,TRBJ2-7,.,TRBV5-6,TGTGCCAGCAGCTTGGTGGCACAGGGGGCTTACGAGCAGTACTTC,CASSLVAQGAYEQYF
.,TRBJ2-3,.,TRBV5-1,TGCGCCAGCAGCTGGGGTATTGTGGGGGGGCCCACAGATACGCAGTATTTT,CASSWGIVGGPTDTQYF
.,TRBJ1-1,.,TRBV10-3,TGTGCCACCGATACAGGGAGTAATAATGGTTGGAAACCTGAAGCTTTCTTT,CATDTGSNNGWKPEAFF
TRBD2,TRBJ2-5,.,TRBV7-7,TGTGCCAGCAGCCCCGGGAGGCGGGAACTCGGAGAGACCCAGTACTTC,CASSPGRRELGETQYF
TRBD1,TRBJ2-7,.,TRBV27,TGTGCCAGCAGCCCGGCACAGGGGGCTTACGAGCAGTACTTC,CASSPAQGAYEQYF
TRBD1,TRBJ2-2,.,TRBV30,TGTGCCTGGAGTAGGGACAGGGGAACCGGGGAGCTGTTTTTT,CAWSRDRGTGELFF
.,TRBJ1-2,.,TRBV28,TGTGCCAGCAGTTTAGTAGCCTATAACTATGGCTACACCTTC,CASSLVAYNYGYTF
.,TRBJ2-1,.,TRBV7-7,TGTGCTAGCAGCAGGCTTACGGGTCCCTCCTACAATGAGCAGTTCTTC,CASSRLTGPSYNEQFF
TRBD1,TRBJ2-7,.,TRBV9,TGTGCCAGCAGCGTAGGGGACAGCTACGAGCAGTACTTC,CASSVGDSYEQYF
TRBD2,TRBJ2-3,.,TRBV28,TGTGCCAGCAGTTTATACTGGAGCGGGAGGGCCGGGGGGGATACGCAGTATTTT,CASSLYWSGRAGGDTQYF
TRBD1,TRBJ1-5,.,TRBV6-6,TGTGCCACTGGGACAGGGGAACAGCCCCAGCATTTT,CATGTGEQPQHF
TRBD2,TRBJ2-7,few,TRBV7-2,TGTGCCAGCAGCGGGACTAGCGGGACCTACGAGCAGTACTTC,CASSGTSGTYEQYF
.,TRBJ2-5,.,TRBV13,TGTGCCAGCAGCTGGAGGGAGACCCAGTACTTC,CASSWRETQYF
.,TRBJ2-2,.,TRBV9,TGTGCCAGCAGCGTAGAGAATGCAGGGGTTGCCGGGGAGCTGTTTTTT,CASSVENAGVAGELFF
.,TRBJ1-1,once,TRBV30,TGTGCCTGGAGTCGGGGGGGAGACACTGAAGCTTTCTTT,CAWSRGGDTEAFF
.,TRBJ2-2,.,TRBV11-1,TGTGCCAGCAGTTACGGGCCGGAGAGCGGCACCGGGGAGCTGTTTTTT,CASSYGPESGTGELFF
TRBD2,TRBJ2-3,.,TRBV6-5,TGTGCCAGCAGTTCTTCTAGCGGACGCACAGATACGCAGTATTTT,CASSSSSGRTDTQYF